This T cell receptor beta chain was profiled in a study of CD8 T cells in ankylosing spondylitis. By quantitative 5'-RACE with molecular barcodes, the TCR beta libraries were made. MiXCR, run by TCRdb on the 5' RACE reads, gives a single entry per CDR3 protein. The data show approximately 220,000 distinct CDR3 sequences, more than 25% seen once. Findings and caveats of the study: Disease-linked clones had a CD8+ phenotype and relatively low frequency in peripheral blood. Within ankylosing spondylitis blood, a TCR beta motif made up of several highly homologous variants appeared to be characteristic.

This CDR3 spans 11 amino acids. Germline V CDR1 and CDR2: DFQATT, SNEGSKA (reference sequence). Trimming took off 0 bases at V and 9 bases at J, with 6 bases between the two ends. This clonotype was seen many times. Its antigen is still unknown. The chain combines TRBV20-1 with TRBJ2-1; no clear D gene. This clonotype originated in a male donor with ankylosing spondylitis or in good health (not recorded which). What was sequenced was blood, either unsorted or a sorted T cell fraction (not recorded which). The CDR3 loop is CSARDQVEQFF. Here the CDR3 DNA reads TGCAGTGCTAGAGATCAGGTTGAGCAGTTCTTC.